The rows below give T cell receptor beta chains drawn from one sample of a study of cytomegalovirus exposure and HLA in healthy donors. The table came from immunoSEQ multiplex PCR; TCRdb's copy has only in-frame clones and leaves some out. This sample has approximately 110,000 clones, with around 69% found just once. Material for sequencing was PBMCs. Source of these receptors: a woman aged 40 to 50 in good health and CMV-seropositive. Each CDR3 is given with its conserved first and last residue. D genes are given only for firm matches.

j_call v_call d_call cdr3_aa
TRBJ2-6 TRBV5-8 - CASRLFSGTGANVLTF
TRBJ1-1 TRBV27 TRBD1 CASSFGQGYTEAFF
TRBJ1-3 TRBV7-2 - CASSFLGQRRNTIYF
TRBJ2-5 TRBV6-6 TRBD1 CASSYAARDSKETQYF
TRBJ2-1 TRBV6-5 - CASSYRGNEQFF
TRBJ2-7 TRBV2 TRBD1 CASSATGVTNEQYF
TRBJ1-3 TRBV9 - CASSWSRGGHSGNTIYF
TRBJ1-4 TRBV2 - CASSEAQLEKLFF
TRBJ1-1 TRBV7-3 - CASSLATGEAFF
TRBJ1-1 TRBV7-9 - CASLEGGANTEAFF
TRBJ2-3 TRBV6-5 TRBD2 CASSSLAGGKDTQYF
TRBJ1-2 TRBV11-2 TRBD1 CASSLDSIRGPYGYTF
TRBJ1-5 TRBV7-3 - CASSRAGGNQPQHF
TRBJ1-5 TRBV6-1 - CASSPNGNQPQHF
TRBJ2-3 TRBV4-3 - CASSQFRGFRGTDTQYF
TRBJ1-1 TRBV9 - CASSPAVGGTEAFF
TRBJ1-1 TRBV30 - CAWSVTPNTTNTEAFF
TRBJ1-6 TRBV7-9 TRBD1 CASSLSGTANYNSPLHF
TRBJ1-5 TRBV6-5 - CASSFSINQPQHF
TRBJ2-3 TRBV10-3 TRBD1 CAIRTDREGDTQYF
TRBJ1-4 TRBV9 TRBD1 CASSARGTGGEKLFF
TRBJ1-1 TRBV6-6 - CASSYDSEAFF
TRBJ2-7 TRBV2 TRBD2 CASQPGLAVYEQYF
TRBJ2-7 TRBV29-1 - CSVGLGGIYEQYF
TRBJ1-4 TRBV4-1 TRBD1 CASSQDWSPGQGGKLFF
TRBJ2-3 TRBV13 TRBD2 CASTFNGLAVTDTQYF
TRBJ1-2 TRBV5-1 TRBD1 CASSLAPGGAYGYTF
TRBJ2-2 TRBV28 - CASRPMTGKANTGELFF
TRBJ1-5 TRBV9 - CASSVGQAGPQHF
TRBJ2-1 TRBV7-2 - CASSSEAGEQFF
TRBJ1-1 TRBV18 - CASSRLSSQLNTEAFF
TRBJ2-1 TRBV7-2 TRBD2 CASSFTTSPYYNEQFF
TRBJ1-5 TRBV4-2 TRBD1 CASSQDWGQINQPQHF
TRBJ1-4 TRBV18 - CASSPRQATNEKLFF
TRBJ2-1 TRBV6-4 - CASSPGGLSYNEQFF
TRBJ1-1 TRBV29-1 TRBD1 CSANRQGEDTEAFF
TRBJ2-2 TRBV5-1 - CASSLVRTGELFF
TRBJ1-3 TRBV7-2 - CASSPTLSGNTIYF
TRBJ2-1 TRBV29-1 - CSVEPPGGYNEQFF
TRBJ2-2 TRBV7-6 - CASSYLPTGELFF
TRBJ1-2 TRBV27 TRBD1 CASSPGTGSYGYTF
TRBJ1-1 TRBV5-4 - CASSLEGVTEAFF
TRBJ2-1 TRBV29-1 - CSVVLASYNEQFF
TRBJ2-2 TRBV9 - CASSVAPMVQGGTGELFF
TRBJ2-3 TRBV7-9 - CASSLPVSTDTQYF
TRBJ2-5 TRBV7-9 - CASSFPVELETQYF
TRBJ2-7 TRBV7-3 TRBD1 CASSPGQGVQEQYF
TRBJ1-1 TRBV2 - CASSVFREGTEAFF
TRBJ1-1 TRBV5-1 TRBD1 CASSSAPGGITEAFF
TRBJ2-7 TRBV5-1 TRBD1 CASSLDRTGQTYEQYF
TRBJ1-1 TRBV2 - CASSVAPGTEAFF
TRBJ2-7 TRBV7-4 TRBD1 CASSHDRGIYEQYF